Listed here are 6 T cell receptor beta chains from one sample, sequenced in a study of neurological immune-mediated disorders. TCRdb processed the 5' RACE reads anew with MiXCR; each CDR3 protein has one entry. The data show more than 45,000 distinct CDR3 sequences, approximately 3.3% seen once. Sequencing input: PBMCs. The source is a man aged 40-49 years with multiple sclerosis.

This clonotype occurred many times. The chain joins TRBV12-3 or TRBV12-4 to TRBJ1-5, with D tentatively TRBD1 (5 bases). CDR3 length: 14 amino acids. Between the trimmed V and J ends, which lost 4 bases and 1 base, there was a span of 8 bases. The CDR3 loop reads CASSSGLSNQPQHF. Written as DNA, the CDR3 is TGTGCCAGCAGTTCAGGGTTGAGCAATCAGCCCCAGCATTTT.

This clonotype was counted ten times or more. This chain links TRBV28 with TRBJ1-1; D possibly corresponds to TRBD1 (5 bases). The CDR3 runs 14 residues. Trimming cost V 2 bases and J 11 bases, with 18 bases left between them. Germline V gene sequence: CDR1 MDHEN, CDR2 SYDVKM. The CDR3 region is CASSLPPGTAVAFF. The CDR3 DNA sequence: TGTGCCAGCAGTTTACCGCCCGGGACGGCGGTGGCTTTCTTT.

This clonotype has a count of ten or more. This chain links TRBV18 with TRBJ2-1; no definite D call. V was pared by 2 bases and J by 1 base, with 12 bases between. CDR1 and CDR2 from the germline V gene are KGHSH and LQKENI. The CDR3 covers 16 residues. CDR3 in amino acids: CASSPSATRSYNEQFF. The CDR3 bases are TGTGCCAGCTCACCAAGCGCCACGAGGTCCTACAATGAGCAGTTCTTC.

About this clonotype itself: One base away lies a much larger clone, so this may be a sequencing read error. The chain joins TRBV7-9 to TRBJ1-1; D remains ambiguous. The CDR3 sequence is 11 residues long. Germline V gene data show CDR1 as SEHNR and CDR2 as FQNEAQ (reference sequence). CDR3 residues: CASRLAGEAFF. The CDR3 DNA reads as TGTGCCAGCAGATTAGCAGGTGAAGCTTTCTTT.

In this sample, this clonotype turned up a few times. A much larger clone lies one base from this, so it may be a read error. This chain uses TRBV6-2 or TRBV6-3 with TRBJ2-5; 7 bases align to TRBD2. The CDR3 is made up of 17 amino acids. CDR1 is MNHEY, CDR2 SVGEGT, per germline. Trimming cost V 3 bases and J 2 bases; bases outside gene matches: 12. The CDR3 nucleotides are TGTGCCAGCAGTTATTCTCCCCGGGGGGAAAAGCAAGAGACCCAGTACTTC. This encodes CASSYSPRGEKQETQYF.

This clonotype has just a few counts. A clone one base away is much larger, so this may be a read error. The chain is built from TRBV24-1 and TRBJ1-5; perhaps TRBD1 as D (5 bases). Trimming removed 4 bases from V and 4 bases from J, with 13 bases in between. Germline CDR1 and CDR2: KGHDR and SFDVKD. The CDR3 contains 15 residues. In DNA, the CDR3 is TGTGCCACCAGTGAAGGGACGAGTAAAAATCAGCCCCAGCATTTT. Translating gives CATSEGTSKNQPQHF.